Reported below is one T cell receptor beta chain. As yet, its antigen is unknown. This sample was included in a study of tumor-infiltrating lymphocytes in primary liver carcinoma. Whole-study context: Measuring about 4 to 10 cm across, the tumors were staged as T1-T3 N0M0. Study-wide results and caveats: Compared with blood, tumor repertoires held significantly more in their top 250 clones. Bulk unsorted material prevented CD4+ and CD8+ repertoire comparison.

They got blood RNA out of unsorted whole blood and also pulled out germline DNA. The authors collected four milliliters of peripheral blood before surgery. The germline gives CDR1 SEHNR, CDR2 FQNEAQ (reference sequence). The CDR3 length is 18 residues. V was pared by 7 bases and J by 7 bases, with 16 bases of the junction left unmatched. From about 0.45 ug total RNA, TCR beta cDNA was generated with a primer in the constant region. A slightly modified ARM-PCR protocol with three nested multiplex PCR rounds produced these TCR beta libraries. Investigators reported that the first two PCR rounds, at approximately 11 cycles each, used TRBV1-TRBV30 forward primers with a C-beta reverse primer. TCRdb analysed the multiplex PCR reads with MiXCR anew, one entry per CDR3 protein. The sample has approximately 330,000 distinct CDR3 sequences; 65% are singletons.

The receptor was derived from a man in his forties with primary liver carcinoma and hepatitis B virus infection. The V call is TRBV7-9, the J call TRBJ2-1, with 13 bases fitting TRBD2. Sequenced: peripheral blood. The CDR3 spells CASINPWGTSGITNEQFF. The CDR3 DNA is TGTGCCAGCATCAATCCGTGGGGGACTAGCGGGATTACGAATGAGCAGTTCTTC. Based on the CDR3 plus reference TRBV7-9 and TRBJ2-1, the full variable domain is DTGVSQNPRHKITKRGQNVTFRCDPISEHNRLYWYRQTLGQGPEFLTYFQNEAQLEKSRLLSDRFSAERPKGSFSTLEIQRTEQGDSAMYLCASINPWGTSGITNEQFFGPGTRLTVL.